Presented here are 8 T cell receptor beta chains from one specimen sequenced in a study of blood T cell repertoires in COVID-19. Some clones are missing from TCRdb's copy, which holds only in-frame ones; the method was immunoSEQ multiplex PCR. The repertoire holds tens of thousands of clones, more than 80% seen once, with 10% to 15% in the top ten. Sequencing was performed on peripheral blood. All receptors derive from a human donor in a cohort sampled during active COVID-19.

J is TRBJ2-7 and V is TRBV25-1; D gene unclear. Trimming left V 3 bases short and J 2 bases short, with 8 bases between. The CDR3 is made up of 13 amino acids. CDR1 and CDR2 from the germline V gene are MGHDK and SYGVNS. The CDR3 nucleotides are TGTGCCAGCAGTGACGCCAGGACCTACGAGCAGTACTTC. As protein: CASSDARTYEQYF.

The chain uses TRBV20-1 and TRBJ1-1; D unresolved. The CDR3 runs to 16 residues. Germline V gene lookup returns CDR1 DFQATT and CDR2 SNEGSKA (reference sequence). V lost 3 bases, J lost 7 bases, and 24 bases lay in between. The DNA of the CDR3 is TGCAGTGCTAGTAGGACTGTTGGACCGAGGAACGTTGAAGCTTTCTTT. Its translation: CSASRTVGPRNVEAFF.

The chain joins TRBV27 to TRBJ2-7; TRBD2 aligns across 11 bases. Germline V lookup: CDR1 MNHEY, CDR2 SMNVEV (reference sequence). The CDR3 consists of 14 residues. With 6 bases clipped from V and 4 bases from J, the junction kept 5 bases outside the gene matches. DNA of the CDR3: TGTGCCAGCAGACTAGCGGGAGAATTATACGAGCAGTACTTC. This codes for CASRLAGELYEQYF.

The gene calls are TRBV10-1 and TRBJ2-7, with TRBD2 matching over 7 bases. V was clipped by 5 bases and J by 5 bases; unmatched bases: 9. Germline-derived CDR1 and CDR2 are WNHNN and SYGVQD (reference sequence). The CDR3 has 14 residues. The CDR3, as DNA: TGCGCCAGCAGTCCCGGACGGGGGACTAACGAGCAGTACTTC. Translation gives CASSPGRGTNEQYF.

This clone was detected a few times. The V call is TRBV4-1, the J call TRBJ2-2; 8 bases are a match to TRBD1. Germline V gives CDR1 MGHRA, CDR2 YSYEKL. This CDR3 comprises 16 residues. V was pared by 4 bases and J by 4 bases, with 8 bases of the junction left unmatched. The DNA for the CDR3 is TGCGCCAGCAGCCTTGGACAGGGAGCCTCCACCGGGGAGCTGTTTTTT. Translated, it gives CASSLGQGASTGELFF.

The chain employs TRBV2 and TRBJ1-5; D remains unclear. The CDR3 is 16 amino acids. Per the germline V gene, CDR1 is SNHLY and CDR2 is FYNNEI. V was trimmed by 7 bases and J by 4 bases, leaving 20 bases between them. The CDR3 here is CASTTRRERGNQPQHF. The CDR3 nucleotides are TGTGCCAGCACCACGCGGAGGGAAAGAGGGAATCAGCCCCAGCATTTT.

In this sample, this clone turned up many times. This chain connects TRBV2 to TRBJ1-1, with D maybe TRBD1 (5 bases). From germline, CDR1 is SNHLY and CDR2 FYNNEI. Trimming cost V 3 bases and J 8 bases, with 13 bases left between them. This CDR3 is 13 amino acids long. The CDR3 DNA is TGTGCCAGCAGTGATGCGGGGACGAACGAAGCTTTCTTT. This sequence encodes CASSDAGTNEAFF.

The V gene is TRBV19, the J gene TRBJ1-1, with D maybe TRBD1 (6 bases). The germline V and J ends were trimmed by 1 base and 1 base, with 10 bases remaining between them. The CDR3 has 15 residues. The germline gives CDR1 LNHDA, CDR2 SQIVND (reference sequence). DNA of the CDR3: TGTGCCAGTAGTATAGTAGGACAGAAGAACACTGAAGCTTTCTTT. Protein sequence: CASSIVGQKNTEAFF.